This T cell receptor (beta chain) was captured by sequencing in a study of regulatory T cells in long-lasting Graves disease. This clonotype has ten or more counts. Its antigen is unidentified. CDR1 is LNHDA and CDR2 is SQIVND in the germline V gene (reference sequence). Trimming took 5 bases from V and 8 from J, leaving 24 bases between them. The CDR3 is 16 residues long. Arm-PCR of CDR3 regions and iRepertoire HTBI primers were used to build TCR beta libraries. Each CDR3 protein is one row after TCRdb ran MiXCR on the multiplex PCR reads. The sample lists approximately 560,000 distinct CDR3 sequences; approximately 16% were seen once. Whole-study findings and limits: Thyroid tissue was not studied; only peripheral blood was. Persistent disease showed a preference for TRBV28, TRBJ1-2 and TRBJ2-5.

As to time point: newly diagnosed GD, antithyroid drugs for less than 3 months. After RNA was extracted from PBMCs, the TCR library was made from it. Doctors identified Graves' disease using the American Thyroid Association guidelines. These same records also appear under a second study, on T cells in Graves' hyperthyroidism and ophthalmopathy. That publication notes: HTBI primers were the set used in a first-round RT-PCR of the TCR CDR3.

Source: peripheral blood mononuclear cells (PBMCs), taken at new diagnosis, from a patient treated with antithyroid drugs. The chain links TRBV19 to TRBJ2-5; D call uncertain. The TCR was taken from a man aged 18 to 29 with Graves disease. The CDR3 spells CASSVDRATPRDTQYF. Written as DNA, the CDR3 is TGTGCCAGTAGTGTCGACCGGGCCACACCAAGAGACACCCAGTACTTC.